This is a list of T cell receptor beta chains from one sample in a study of identical twins. Using its own MiXCR run on the 5' RACE reads, TCRdb lists one record per CDR3 protein. Here the sample spans about 190,000 distinct CDR3 sequences, about a sixth being singletons. This sample was also put to use in a study of T cells expressing NK-cell markers.

The specimen was CD8+ T cells sorted from blood. The receptors were gathered from a woman aged 18-29 years in good health. The CDR3 runs from the conserved cysteine through the conserved F or W. The D gene is left open where the match is weak. Size is stated for part of the rows, as once, few or many counts, or as a class when the clone is expanded.

few,TRBJ2-3,TRBD2,TRBV13,TGTGCCAGCAGCTCCCGACTAGCGGAAGATACGCAGTATTTT,CASSSRLAEDTQYF
NA,TRBJ2-1,TRBD2,TRBV12-3/TRBV12-4,TGTGCCAGCAGCCGGGGACTAGGAGACTACAATGAGCAGTTCTTC,CASSRGLGDYNEQFF
few,TRBJ2-5,TRBD2,TRBV2,TGTGCCAGCGGGACGGGGGAGGGACGGCGAGAGACCCAGTACTTC,CASGTGEGRRETQYF
NA,TRBJ2-3,TRBD2,TRBV20-1,TGCAGTGCGAATCCCGGGACTAGCGGCCATCCCGTTAGCACAGATACGCAGTATTTT,CSANPGTSGHPVSTDTQYF
NA,TRBJ2-7,TRBD2,TRBV6-4,TGTGCCAGCAGTGACTCGGTCTGGGGACTAGCGGGAGCCAGCTCCTACGAGCAGTACTTC,CASSDSVWGLAGASSYEQYF
NA,TRBJ2-2,NA,TRBV9,TGTGCCAGCAGCGATGAGGGGTCCACCGGGGAGCTGTTTTTT,CASSDEGSTGELFF
NA,TRBJ2-1,TRBD1,TRBV29-1,TGCAGCGTTGAAGATCTCCCGGGACAGGGGGCTTACAATGAGCAGTTCTTC,CSVEDLPGQGAYNEQFF
NA,TRBJ2-5,NA,TRBV5-6,TGTGCCAGCAGCCTACACAGGGACCTCCAAGAGACCCAGTACTTC,CASSLHRDLQETQYF
few,TRBJ2-3,TRBD2,TRBV6-9,TGTGCCAGCAGACCAAGACTAGCGGGGATCACAGATACGCAGTATTTT,CASRPRLAGITDTQYF
few,TRBJ2-7,NA,TRBV7-9,TGTGCCAGCAGCCCCACTACTCACTACGAGCAGTACTTC,CASSPTTHYEQYF
NA,TRBJ2-7,TRBD2,TRBV7-2,TGTGCCAGCAGCCCCCGACTAGCGGGGGTTTACGAGCAGTACTTC,CASSPRLAGVYEQYF
NA,TRBJ2-6,NA,TRBV6-2/TRBV6-3,TGTGCCAGCAGCCGTGGAGTGGTCTCTGGGGCCAACGTCCTGACTTTC,CASSRGVVSGANVLTF
many,TRBJ2-1,NA,TRBV9,TGTGCCAGCAGCGTAGAGTGGGGTCCCAATGAGCAGTTCTTC,CASSVEWGPNEQFF
once,TRBJ2-7,NA,TRBV9,TGTGCCAGCAGCGTAGCCCCCCGACCTTCCTACGAGCAGTACTTC,CASSVAPRPSYEQYF
NA,TRBJ2-7,NA,TRBV30,TGTGCCTGGAATCGAATTCAATCCTACGAGCAGTACTTC,CAWNRIQSYEQYF
many,TRBJ2-7,NA,TRBV7-2,TGTGCCAGCAGCCCCAACTACGAGCAGTACTTC,CASSPNYEQYF
many,TRBJ1-2,TRBD1,TRBV12-3/TRBV12-4,TGTGCCAGCAGCCTGGGACAGGCCTATGGCTACACCTTC,CASSLGQAYGYTF
few,TRBJ1-5,NA,TRBV27,TGTGCCAGCAGTCCGGACGTGTCCGATCAGCCCCAGCATTTT,CASSPDVSDQPQHF
NA,TRBJ2-3,TRBD1,TRBV12-3/TRBV12-4,TGTGCCAGCAGACCCCCGGACAGGGTCATGATTGATACGCAGTATTTT,CASRPPDRVMIDTQYF
NA,TRBJ1-1,NA,TRBV2,TGTGCCAGACTCCTGGGGGGGGGATTGTTGACTGAAGCTTTCTTT,CARLLGGGLLTEAFF
NA,TRBJ1-1,NA,TRBV15,TGTGCCACCAGCAGACTAGACAGCAACACTGAAGCTTTCTTT,CATSRLDSNTEAFF
NA,TRBJ2-1,NA,TRBV6-2/TRBV6-3,TGTGCCAGCAGTTATCTTCTTGAGCAGTTCTTC,CASSYLLEQFF
NA,TRBJ2-1,TRBD2,TRBV7-2,TGTGCCAGCAGTTCAGCGGGGGGGCTAAATGAGCAGTTCTTC,CASSSAGGLNEQFF
NA,TRBJ1-1,TRBD1,TRBV6-2/TRBV6-3,TGTGCCAGCACGAGGACAGGGGCAACTGAAGCTTTCTTT,CASTRTGATEAFF
few,TRBJ2-7,NA,TRBV11-2,TGTGCCAGCAGCCCCCCGGATGCGGCTTACGAGCAGTACTTC,CASSPPDAAYEQYF
NA,TRBJ2-2,TRBD1,TRBV5-6,TGTGCCAGCAGCTTGGTTGGACAGGGGGTTATCACCGGGGAGCTGTTTTTT,CASSLVGQGVITGELFF
NA,TRBJ2-1,NA,TRBV7-9,TGTGCCAGCAGCTCGCCTACCAGGGTCAATGAGCAGTTCTTC,CASSSPTRVNEQFF
NA,TRBJ2-3,NA,TRBV12-3/TRBV12-4,TGTGCCAGCAGTCGGCGGACTCAAACAGATACGCAGTATTTT,CASSRRTQTDTQYF
many,TRBJ1-1,NA,TRBV16,TGTGCCAGCAGCCTCCGGACAGATGAAGCTTTCTTT,CASSLRTDEAFF